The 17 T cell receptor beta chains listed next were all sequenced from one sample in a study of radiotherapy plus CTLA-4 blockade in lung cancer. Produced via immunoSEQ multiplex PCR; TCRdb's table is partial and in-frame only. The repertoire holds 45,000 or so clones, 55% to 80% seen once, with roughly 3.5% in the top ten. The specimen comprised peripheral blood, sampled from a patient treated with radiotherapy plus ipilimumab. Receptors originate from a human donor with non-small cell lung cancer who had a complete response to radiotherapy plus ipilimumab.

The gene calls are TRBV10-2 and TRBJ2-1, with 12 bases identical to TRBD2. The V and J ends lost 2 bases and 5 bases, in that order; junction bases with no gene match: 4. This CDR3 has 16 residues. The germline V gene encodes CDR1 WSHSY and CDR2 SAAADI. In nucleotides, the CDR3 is TGCGCCAGCAGTGAGGTGGCTAGCGGGAGGGACAATGAGCAGTTCTTC. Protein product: CASSEVASGRDNEQFF.

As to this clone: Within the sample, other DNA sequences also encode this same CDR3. The CDR3 DNA reads as TGCAGCGTTGACTTAGACACCGGGGAGCTGTTTTTT. It is translated as CSVDLDTGELFF. The chain carries TRBV29-1 and TRBJ2-2; no definite D call. There are 12 residues in the CDR3. Germline CDR1 and CDR2: SQVTM and ANQGSEA. V dropped 3 bases and J dropped 3 bases, with 5 bases sitting between them.

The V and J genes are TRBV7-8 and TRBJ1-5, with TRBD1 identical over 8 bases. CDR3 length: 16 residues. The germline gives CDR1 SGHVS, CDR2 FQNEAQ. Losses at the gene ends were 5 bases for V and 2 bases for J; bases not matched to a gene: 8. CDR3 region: CASSITRGLGNQPQHF. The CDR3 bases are TGTGCCAGCAGCATTACCAGGGGGCTCGGCAATCAGCCCCAGCATTTT.

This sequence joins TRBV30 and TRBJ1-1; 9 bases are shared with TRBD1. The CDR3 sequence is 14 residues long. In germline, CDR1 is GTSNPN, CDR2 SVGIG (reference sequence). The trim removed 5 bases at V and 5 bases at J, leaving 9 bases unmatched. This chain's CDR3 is CAWDRDRGRTEAFF. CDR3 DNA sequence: TGTGCCTGGGATAGAGACAGGGGGAGAACTGAAGCTTTCTTT. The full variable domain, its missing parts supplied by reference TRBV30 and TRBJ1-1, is SQTIHQWPATLVQPVGSPLSLECTVEGTSNPNLYWYRQAAGRGLQLLFYSVGIGQISSEVPQNLSASRPQDRQFILSSKKLLLSDSGFYLCAWDRDRGRTEAFFGQGTRLTVV.

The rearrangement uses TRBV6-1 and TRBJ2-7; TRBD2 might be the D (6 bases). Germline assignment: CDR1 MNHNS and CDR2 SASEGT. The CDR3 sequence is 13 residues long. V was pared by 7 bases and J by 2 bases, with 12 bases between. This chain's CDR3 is CASTSSEAYEQYF. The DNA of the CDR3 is TGTGCCAGCACATCTAGCGAGGCCTACGAGCAGTACTTC.

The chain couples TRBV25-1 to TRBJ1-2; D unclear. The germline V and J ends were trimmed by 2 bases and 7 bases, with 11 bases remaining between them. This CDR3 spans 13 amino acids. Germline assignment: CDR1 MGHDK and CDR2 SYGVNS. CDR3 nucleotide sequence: TGTGCCAGCAGTGAAGGACTTCTTGGTGGCTACACCTTC. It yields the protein CASSEGLLGGYTF.

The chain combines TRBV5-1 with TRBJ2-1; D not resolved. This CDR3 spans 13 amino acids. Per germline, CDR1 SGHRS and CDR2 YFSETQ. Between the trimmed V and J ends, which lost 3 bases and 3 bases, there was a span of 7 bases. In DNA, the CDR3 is TGCGCCAGCAGCTCCGGAGTCTACAATGAGCAGTTCTTC. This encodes CASSSGVYNEQFF.

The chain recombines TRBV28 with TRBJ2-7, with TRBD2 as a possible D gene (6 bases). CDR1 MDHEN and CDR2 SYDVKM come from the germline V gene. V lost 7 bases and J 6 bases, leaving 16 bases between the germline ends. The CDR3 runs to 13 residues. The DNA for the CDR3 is TGTGCCAGCACTCTCCTCGGGAGAAGCGAGCAGTACTTC. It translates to CASTLLGRSEQYF.

In DNA, the CDR3 is TGCGCCAGCAGCTCCTGGACTAGCGGGGGGGCTGGAGATACGCAGTATTTT. This encodes CASSSWTSGGAGDTQYF. The V and J genes are TRBV5-1 and TRBJ2-3; 15 bases line up with TRBD2. Germline V lookup: CDR1 SGHRS, CDR2 YFSETQ. The J segment lost 5 bases and the V segment lost 3 bases, leaving 7 bases of the junction unmatched. The length of the CDR3 is 17 residues.

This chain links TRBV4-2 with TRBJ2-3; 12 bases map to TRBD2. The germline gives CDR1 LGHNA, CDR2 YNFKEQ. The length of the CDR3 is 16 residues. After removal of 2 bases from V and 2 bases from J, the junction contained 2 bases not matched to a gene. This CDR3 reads CASSQSSGRATDTQYF. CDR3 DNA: TGTGCCAGCAGCCAATCTAGCGGGAGGGCCACAGATACGCAGTATTTT.

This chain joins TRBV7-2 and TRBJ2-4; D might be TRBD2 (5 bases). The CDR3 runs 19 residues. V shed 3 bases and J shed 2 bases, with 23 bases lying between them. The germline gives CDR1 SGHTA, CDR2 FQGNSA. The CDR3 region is CASSFSVVGGSWTKNIQYF. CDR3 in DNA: TGTGCCAGCAGCTTTTCCGTGGTCGGCGGGTCGTGGACCAAAAACATTCAGTACTTC.

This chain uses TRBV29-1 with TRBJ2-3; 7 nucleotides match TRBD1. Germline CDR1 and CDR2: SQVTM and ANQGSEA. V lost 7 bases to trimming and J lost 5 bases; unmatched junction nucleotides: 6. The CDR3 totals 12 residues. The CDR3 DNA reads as TGCAGCGCAGACAGGGTGGGAGATACGCAGTATTTT. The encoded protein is CSADRVGDTQYF.

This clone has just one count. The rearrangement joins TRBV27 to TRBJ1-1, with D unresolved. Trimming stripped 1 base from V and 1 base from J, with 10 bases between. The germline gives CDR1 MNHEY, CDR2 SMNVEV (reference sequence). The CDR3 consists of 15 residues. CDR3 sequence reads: CASSLYLGGNTEAFF. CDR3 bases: TGTGCCAGCAGTTTATATTTGGGAGGGAACACTGAAGCTTTCTTT.

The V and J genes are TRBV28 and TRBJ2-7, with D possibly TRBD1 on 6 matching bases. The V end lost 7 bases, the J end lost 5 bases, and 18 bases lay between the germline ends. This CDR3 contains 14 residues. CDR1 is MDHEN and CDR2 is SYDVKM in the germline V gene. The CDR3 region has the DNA TGTGCCAGCAACCGGGACAAGGCTTTCCACGAGCAGTACTTC. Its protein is CASNRDKAFHEQYF.

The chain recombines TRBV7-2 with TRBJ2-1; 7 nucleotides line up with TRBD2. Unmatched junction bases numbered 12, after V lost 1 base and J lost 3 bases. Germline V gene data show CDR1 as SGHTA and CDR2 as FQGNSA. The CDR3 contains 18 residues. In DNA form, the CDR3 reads TGTGCCAGCAGCTTAGGCTTGGGGCGGGGCGGGAGCTACAATGAGCAGTTCTTC. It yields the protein CASSLGLGRGGSYNEQFF.

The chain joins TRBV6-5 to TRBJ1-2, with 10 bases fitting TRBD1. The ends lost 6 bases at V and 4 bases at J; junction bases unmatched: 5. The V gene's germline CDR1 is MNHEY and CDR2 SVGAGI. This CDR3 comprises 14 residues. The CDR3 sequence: CASRRDRGTYGYTF. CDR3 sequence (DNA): TGTGCCAGCAGAAGGGACAGGGGCACCTATGGCTACACCTTC.

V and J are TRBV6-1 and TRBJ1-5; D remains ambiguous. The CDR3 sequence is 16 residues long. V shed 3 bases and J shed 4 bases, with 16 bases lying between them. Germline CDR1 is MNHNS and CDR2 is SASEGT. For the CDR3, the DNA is TGTGCCAGCAGTGAGATACGCCCCGTCAGGAATCAGCCCCAGCATTTT. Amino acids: CASSEIRPVRNQPQHF.